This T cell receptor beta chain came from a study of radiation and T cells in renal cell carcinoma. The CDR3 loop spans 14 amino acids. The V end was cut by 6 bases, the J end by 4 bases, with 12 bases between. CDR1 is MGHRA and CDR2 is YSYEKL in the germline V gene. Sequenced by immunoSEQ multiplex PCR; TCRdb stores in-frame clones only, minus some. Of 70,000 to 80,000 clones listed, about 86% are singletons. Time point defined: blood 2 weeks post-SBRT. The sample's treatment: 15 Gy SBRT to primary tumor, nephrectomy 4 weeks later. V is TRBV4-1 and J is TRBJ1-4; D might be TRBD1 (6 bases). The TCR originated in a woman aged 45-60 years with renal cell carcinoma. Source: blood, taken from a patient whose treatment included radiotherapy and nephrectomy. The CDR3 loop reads CASSRQESNEKLFF. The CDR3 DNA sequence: TGCGCCAGCAGTCGACAGGAGAGTAATGAAAAACTGTTTTTT.